This T cell receptor beta chain was recorded in a study of response to subunit inactivated influenza vaccine. Findings and limits, study-wide: Seasonal influenza vaccination, on each occasion, was suggested by the authors to recruit few new T cells.

This clonotype was picked up a small number of times. Its antigen is not identified. TCRdb fed the RT-PCR reads into MiXCR, producing one record per CDR3 protein. Of roughly 630,000 distinct CDR3 sequences listed, 14% were seen once; the top ten hold about 7.4%. The germline V gene encodes CDR1 ENHRY and CDR2 SYGVKD. This CDR3 spans 13 amino acids. The V end lost 6 bases, the J end lost 8 bases, and 16 bases lay between the germline ends. This receptor was identified in a man aged 45-60 years who received an inactivated influenza vaccine. Specimen: PBMCs from blood, collected roughly 2 weeks before vaccination. The chain joins TRBV10-3 to TRBJ1-2, with a weak D call TRBD1 (6 bases). The chain's CDR3 is CAISSRQAEGYTF. CDR3 nucleotide sequence: TGTGCCATCAGCTCAAGACAGGCTGAGGGCTACACCTTC.